This TCR beta chain stems from a study of blood T cell repertoires in COVID-19. TCRdb's table, derived via immunoSEQ multiplex PCR, lists solely in-frame clones and lacks some. The table shows about 350,000 clones, with roughly 89% occurring only once. The clonotype originates from a woman aged 55-69 years with COVID-19, enrolled during active disease. Material for sequencing was peripheral blood.

The CDR3 region is CARSGGRYYGYTF. The CDR3 region has the DNA TGTGCCAGGTCGGGGGGACGCTACTATGGCTACACCTTC. This chain uses TRBV2 with TRBJ1-2; TRBD1 might be the D (5 bases). The length of the CDR3 is 13 residues. Germline V gives CDR1 SNHLY, CDR2 FYNNEI. V lost 9 bases and J 3 bases, leaving 14 bases between the germline ends.